The T cell receptor beta chain described here comes from a study of a mutant IDH1 vaccine in newly diagnosed glioma. Whole-study context: Patients, over weeks 1, 3, 5, 7, 11, 15, 19 and 23, received a total of eight vaccinations. Males made up 62.5% and females about 40% of treated patients, whose mean age was about 37 years.

Findings and limits, study-wide: Vaccination elicited immune responses in approximately 92% of patients.

This CDR3 is built from 16 residues. The V end was cut by 4 bases, the J end by 0 bases, with 13 bases between. Germline V gene lookup returns CDR1 SGHVS and CDR2 FNYEAQ. Here immunoSEQ multiplex PCR was the method, and the copy in TCRdb shows in-frame clones only, minus some. Of about 83,000 clones in the sample, roughly nine tenths were seen once. Time point here: week 5, during vaccination. Mutant IDH1 20-mer peptide, at 300 ug, made up each vaccine dose, with topical imiquimod. Notes on this clone: Its antigen is not identified.

The sequence was obtained from a woman aged 50 to 65 with glioma. Specimen: PBMCs, collected from a glioma patient whose treatment included an IDH1 peptide vaccine. This chain connects TRBV7-6 to TRBJ2-1; D may be TRBD2 (5 bases). CDR3 sequence (DNA): TGTGCCAGCAGCTACCTTAGTGCGGGCTCCTACAATGAGCAGTTCTTC. It yields the protein CASSYLSAGSYNEQFF.